This TCR beta chain comes out of a study of T cells in Graves' hyperthyroidism and ophthalmopathy. Using RNA transcripts as the source, TCR beta CDR3 regions were amplified. Initially, a first-round RT-PCR of the TCR CDR3 employed the HTBI primer set. TCRdb ran MiXCR on the multiplex PCR reads and lists one entry per CDR3 protein. The top ten clones hold around 47% of a sample with 500,000 to 600,000 distinct CDR3 sequences, 40% to 55% of them seen once. V was cut by 0 bases and J by 1 base, with 9 bases left in between. Germline assignment: CDR1 LGHNA and CDR2 YSLEER. The CDR3 has 15 residues. This clonotype came up many times.

This chain connects TRBV4-3 to TRBJ1-1; no reliable D call. The sequence was obtained from an adult woman with Graves' disease, either hyperthyroidism or ophthalmopathy (not recorded which). The sample taken for sequencing was peripheral blood or thyroid tissue (not recorded which). The CDR3 nucleotides are TGCGCCAGCAGCCAAGAGTTCCCAGGGAACACTGAAGCTTTCTTT. It encodes CASSQEFPGNTEAFF.